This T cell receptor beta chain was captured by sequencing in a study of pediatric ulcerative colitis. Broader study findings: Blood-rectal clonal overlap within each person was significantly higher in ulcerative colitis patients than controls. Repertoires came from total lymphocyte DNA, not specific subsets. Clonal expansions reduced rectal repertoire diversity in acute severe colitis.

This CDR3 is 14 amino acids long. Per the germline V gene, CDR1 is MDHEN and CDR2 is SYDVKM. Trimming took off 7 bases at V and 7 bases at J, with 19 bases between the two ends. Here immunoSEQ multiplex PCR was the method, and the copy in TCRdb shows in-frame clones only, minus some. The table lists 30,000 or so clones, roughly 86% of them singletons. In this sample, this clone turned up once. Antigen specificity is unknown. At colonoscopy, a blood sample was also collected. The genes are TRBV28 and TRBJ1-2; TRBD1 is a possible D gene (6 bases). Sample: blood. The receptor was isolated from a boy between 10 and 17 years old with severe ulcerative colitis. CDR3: CASIQGGGASGYTF. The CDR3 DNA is TGTGCCAGCATTCAGGGAGGGGGGGCTAGTGGCTACACCTTC.